This T cell receptor (beta chain) was documented in a study of blood T cell dynamics during melanoma immunotherapy. Profiled with immunoSEQ multiplex PCR; TCRdb holds only in-frame clones, not every one. The repertoire holds 3,500 or so clones, with more than 95% as singletons. Sample time point: pre-treatment baseline. One draw preceded checkpoint blockade; another followed its first cycle at week 3. This receptor was taken from a human donor with melanoma. This specimen was effector memory CD8+ T cells from blood, taken from a patient treated with checkpoint blockade.

The CDR3 loop is CASSPLPAGYEQYF. The CDR3 DNA sequence: TGTGCCAGCAGTCCCCTGCCGGCGGGGTACGAGCAGTACTTC. This chain uses TRBV27 with TRBJ2-7, with D possibly TRBD2 on 6 matching bases. Trimming cost V 5 bases and J 4 bases, with 15 bases left between them. The CDR3 length is 14 residues. The germline V gene has CDR1 MNHEY and CDR2 SMNVEV (reference sequence).